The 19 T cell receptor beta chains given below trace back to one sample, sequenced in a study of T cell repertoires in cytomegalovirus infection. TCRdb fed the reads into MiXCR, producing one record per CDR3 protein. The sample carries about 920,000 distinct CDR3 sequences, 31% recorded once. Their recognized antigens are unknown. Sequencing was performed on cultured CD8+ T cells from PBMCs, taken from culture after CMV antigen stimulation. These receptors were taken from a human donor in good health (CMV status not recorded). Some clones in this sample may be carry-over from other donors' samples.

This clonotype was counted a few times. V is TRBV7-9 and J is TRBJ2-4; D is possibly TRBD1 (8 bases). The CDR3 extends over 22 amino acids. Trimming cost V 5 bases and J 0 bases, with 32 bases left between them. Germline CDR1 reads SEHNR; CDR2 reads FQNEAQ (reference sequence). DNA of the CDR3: TGTGCCAGCAGCCCCACGACTGCAGACAGGGGAGGGGCCCCGCTAGCCAAAAACATTCAGTACTTC. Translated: CASSPTTADRGGAPLAKNIQYF.

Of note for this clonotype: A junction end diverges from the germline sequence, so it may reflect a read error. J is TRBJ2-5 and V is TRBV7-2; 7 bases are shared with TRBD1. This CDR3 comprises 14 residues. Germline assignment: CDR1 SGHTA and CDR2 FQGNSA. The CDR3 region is CANSLGTVQETQYF. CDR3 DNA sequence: TGTGCCAACAGCTTAGGGACAGTGCAGGAGACCCAGTACTTC. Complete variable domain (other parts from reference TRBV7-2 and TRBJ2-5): GAGVSQSPSNKVTEKGKDVELRCDPISGHTALYWYRQSLGQGLEFLIYFQGNSAPDKSGLPSDRFSAERTGGSVSTLTIQRTQQEDSAVYLCANSLGTVQETQYFGPGTRLLVL.

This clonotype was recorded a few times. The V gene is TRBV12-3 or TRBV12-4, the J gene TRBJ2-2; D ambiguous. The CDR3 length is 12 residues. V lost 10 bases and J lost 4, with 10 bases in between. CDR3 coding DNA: TGTGCCACCCTGGTGGGCACCGGGGAGCTGTTTTTT. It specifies CATLVGTGELFF.

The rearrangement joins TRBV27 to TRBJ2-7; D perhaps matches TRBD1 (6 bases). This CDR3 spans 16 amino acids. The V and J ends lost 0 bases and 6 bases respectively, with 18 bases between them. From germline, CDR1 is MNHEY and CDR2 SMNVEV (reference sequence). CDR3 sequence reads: CASSLSAGWGLGEQYV. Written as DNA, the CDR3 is TGTGCCAGCAGTTTATCGGCGGGCTGGGGGCTAGGCGAGCAGTACGTC.

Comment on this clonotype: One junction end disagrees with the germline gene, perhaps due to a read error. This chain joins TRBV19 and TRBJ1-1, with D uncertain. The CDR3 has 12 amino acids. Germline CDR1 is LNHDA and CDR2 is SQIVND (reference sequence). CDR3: CASRWATAEAYF. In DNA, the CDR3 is TGTGCCAGTCGATGGGCTACTGCGGAAGCTTACTTT.

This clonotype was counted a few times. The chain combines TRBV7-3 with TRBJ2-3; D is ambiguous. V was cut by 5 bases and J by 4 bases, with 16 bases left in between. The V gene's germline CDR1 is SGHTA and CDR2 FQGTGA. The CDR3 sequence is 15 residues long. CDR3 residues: CASSPLAGPADTQYF. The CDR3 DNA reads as TGTGCCAGCAGCCCATTAGCTGGGCCGGCAGATACGCAGTATTTT.

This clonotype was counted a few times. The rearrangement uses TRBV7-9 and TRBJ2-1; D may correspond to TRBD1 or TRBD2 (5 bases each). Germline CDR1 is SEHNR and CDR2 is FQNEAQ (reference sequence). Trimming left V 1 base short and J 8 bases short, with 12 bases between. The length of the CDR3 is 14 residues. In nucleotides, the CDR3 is TGTGCCAGCAGCTTAGGGGGGATGTCAGATGAGCAGTTCTTC. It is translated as CASSLGGMSDEQFF.

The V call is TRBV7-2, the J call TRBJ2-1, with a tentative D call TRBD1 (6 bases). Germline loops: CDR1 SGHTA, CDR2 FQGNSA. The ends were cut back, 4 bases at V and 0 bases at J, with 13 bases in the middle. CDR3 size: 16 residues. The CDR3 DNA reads TGTGCCAGCAGCTCCACACAGGGCGTCTCCTACAATGAGCAGTTCTTC. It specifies CASSSTQGVSYNEQFF. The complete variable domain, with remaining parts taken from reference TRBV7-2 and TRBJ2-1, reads GAGVSQSPSNKVTEKGKDVELRCDPISGHTALYWYRQSLGQGLEFLIYFQGNSAPDKSGLPSDRFSAERTGGSVSTLTIQRTQQEDSAVYLCASSSTQGVSYNEQFFGPGTRLTVL.

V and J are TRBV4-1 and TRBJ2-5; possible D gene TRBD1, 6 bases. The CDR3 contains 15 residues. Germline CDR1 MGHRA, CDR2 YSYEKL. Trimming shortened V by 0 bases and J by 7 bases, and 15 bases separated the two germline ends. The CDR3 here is CASSQDQQGRWTQYF. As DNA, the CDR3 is TGCGCCAGCAGCCAAGATCAACAGGGAAGGTGGACCCAGTACTTC.

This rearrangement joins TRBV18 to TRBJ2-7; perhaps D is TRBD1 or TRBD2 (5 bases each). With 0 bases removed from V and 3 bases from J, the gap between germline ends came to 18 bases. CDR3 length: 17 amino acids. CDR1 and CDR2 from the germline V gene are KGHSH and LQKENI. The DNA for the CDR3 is TGTGCCAGCTCACCACCCGGGACGGCCATGAATGTCTACGAGCAGTACTTC. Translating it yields CASSPPGTAMNVYEQYF.

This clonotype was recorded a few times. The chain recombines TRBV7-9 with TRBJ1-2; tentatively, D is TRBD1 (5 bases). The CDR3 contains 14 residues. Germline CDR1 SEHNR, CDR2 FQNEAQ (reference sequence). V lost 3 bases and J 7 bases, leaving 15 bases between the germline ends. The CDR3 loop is CASSFRDGAFGYTF. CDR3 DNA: TGTGCCAGCAGCTTCCGTGACGGGGCGTTTGGCTACACCTTC.

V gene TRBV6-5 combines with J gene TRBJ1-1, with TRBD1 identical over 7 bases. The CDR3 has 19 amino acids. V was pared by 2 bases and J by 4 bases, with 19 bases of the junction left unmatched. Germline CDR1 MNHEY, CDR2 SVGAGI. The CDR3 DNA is TGTGCCAGCAGTTACGGTGTAGGGGGCCATATCGAACGGGGCACTGAAGCTTTCTTT. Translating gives CASSYGVGGHIERGTEAFF.

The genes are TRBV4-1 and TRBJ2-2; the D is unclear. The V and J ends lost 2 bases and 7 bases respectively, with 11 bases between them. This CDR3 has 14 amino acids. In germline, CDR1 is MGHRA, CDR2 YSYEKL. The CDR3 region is CASSQWALSGELFF. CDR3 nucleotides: TGCGCCAGCAGCCAATGGGCCCTCAGCGGGGAGCTGTTTTTT.

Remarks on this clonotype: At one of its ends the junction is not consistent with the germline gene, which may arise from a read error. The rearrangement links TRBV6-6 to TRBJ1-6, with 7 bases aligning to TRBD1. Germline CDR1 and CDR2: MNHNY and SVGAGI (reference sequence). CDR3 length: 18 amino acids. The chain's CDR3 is CTSGYSDREGRRNSPLHF. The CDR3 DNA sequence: TGTACCAGCGGTTACTCCGACAGGGAAGGTCGGAGGAATTCACCCCTCCACTTT.

CDR3 nucleotides: TGTGCCAGCAGTTTATTTGGGGACCCCGGGGAGCTGTTTTTT. The encoded protein is CASSLFGDPGELFF. The chain employs TRBV28 and TRBJ2-2, with D perhaps assigned TRBD1 or TRBD2 (5 bases each). The CDR3 totals 14 residues. CDR1 is MDHEN, CDR2 SYDVKM, per germline. V lost 1 base, J lost 6 bases, and 9 bases lay in between.

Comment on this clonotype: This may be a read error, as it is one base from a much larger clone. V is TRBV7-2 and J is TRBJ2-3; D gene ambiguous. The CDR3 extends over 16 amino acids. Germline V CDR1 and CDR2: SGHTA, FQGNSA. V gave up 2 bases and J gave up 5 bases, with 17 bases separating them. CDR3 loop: CTSSLNPGLLEDTQYF. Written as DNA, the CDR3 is TGTACCAGCAGCTTAAACCCGGGTCTACTTGAAGATACGCAGTATTTT.

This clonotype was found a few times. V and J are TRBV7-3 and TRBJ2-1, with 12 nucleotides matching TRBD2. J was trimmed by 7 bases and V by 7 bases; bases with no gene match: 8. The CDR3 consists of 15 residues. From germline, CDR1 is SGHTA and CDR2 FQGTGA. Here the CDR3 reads CASMLLAGGHNEQFF. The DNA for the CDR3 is TGTGCCAGCATGCTACTAGCGGGGGGTCATAATGAGCAGTTCTTC.

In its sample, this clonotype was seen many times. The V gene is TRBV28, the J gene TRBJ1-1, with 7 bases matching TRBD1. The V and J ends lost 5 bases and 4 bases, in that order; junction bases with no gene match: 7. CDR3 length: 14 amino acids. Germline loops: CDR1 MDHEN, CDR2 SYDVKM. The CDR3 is CASSLTGAATEAFF. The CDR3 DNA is TGTGCCAGCAGTCTTACAGGGGCAGCCACTGAAGCTTTCTTT.

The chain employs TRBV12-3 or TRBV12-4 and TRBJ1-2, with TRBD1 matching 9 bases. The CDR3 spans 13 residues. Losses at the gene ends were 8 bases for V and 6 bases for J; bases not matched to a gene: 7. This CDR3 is CASPDRGKDGYTF. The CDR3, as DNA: TGTGCCAGCCCTGACAGGGGGAAGGATGGCTACACCTTC.